The 30 T cell receptor beta chains below were found in one sample sequenced in a study of shared clonotypes between healthy human individuals. Using immunoSEQ multiplex PCR, the repertoire was profiled, and TCRdb retains in-frame clones only, with some absent. The repertoire holds some 1,100,000 clones, with around 78% as singletons. Sequenced: memory CD4+ T cells from PBMCs. Documented subset: CD45RA-negative fraction. These receptors all stem from a man aged 18 to 29 in good health. Some clones in this sample may be carry-over from other donors' samples.

Of note for this clone: Other nucleotide sequences in the sample specify the same CDR3. V is TRBV29-1 and J is TRBJ2-7; tentative D call: TRBD2 (6 bases). Trimming left V 4 bases short and J 3 bases short, with 10 bases between. Germline CDR1 reads SQVTM; CDR2 reads ANQGSEA. There are 12 residues in the CDR3. The CDR3 region is CSVALGGYEQYF. DNA of the CDR3: TGCAGCGTTGCTCTGGGGGGCTACGAGCAGTACTTC.

As for this clone: This may be a read error: a much more frequent sequence differs by one nucleotide. In the same sample, other DNA sequences code for this CDR3. The chain uses TRBV5-4 and TRBJ2-7; D ambiguous. V lost 3 bases, J lost 2 bases, and 3 bases lay in between. The germline gives CDR1 SGHNT, CDR2 YYREEE (reference sequence). There are 11 residues in the CDR3. CDR3 sequence: CASSSAYEQYF. For the CDR3, the DNA is TGTGCCAGCAGCTCCGCCTACGAGCAGTACTTC.

The CDR3 nucleotides are TGTGCCAGCAGTTTTGTGGACGCCCAGATCTCTGGAAACACCATATATTTT. It encodes CASSFVDAQISGNTIYF. This chain links TRBV28 with TRBJ1-3; D not resolved. Between the trimmed V and J ends, which lost 3 bases and 0 bases, there was a span of 15 bases. CDR1 and CDR2 from the germline V gene are MDHEN and SYDVKM. The CDR3 extends over 17 amino acids.

The chain couples TRBV6-5 to TRBJ2-7; possible D gene TRBD2, 7 bases. Germline V gene lookup returns CDR1 MNHEY and CDR2 SVGAGI. Trimming took off 7 bases at V and 5 bases at J, with 9 bases between the two ends. The CDR3 has 11 residues. This chain's CDR3 is CASKGGDEQYF. The CDR3 DNA reads as TGTGCCAGCAAAGGGGGGGACGAGCAGTACTTC.

This sequence joins TRBV5-1 and TRBJ1-1; 11 nucleotides align to TRBD1. Germline trimming cut 4 bases from V and 4 bases from J; bases unmatched to any gene: 3. CDR3 length: 14 amino acids. The germline V gene encodes CDR1 SGHRS and CDR2 YFSETQ. CDR3 amino acids: CASSRDRGATEAFF. The CDR3 DNA is TGCGCCAGCAGCCGGGACAGGGGGGCCACTGAAGCTTTCTTT.

The rearrangement links TRBV4-1 to TRBJ2-3, with D hard to call. The germline V gene has CDR1 MGHRA and CDR2 YSYEKL. The CDR3 consists of 17 residues. Trimming left V 4 bases short and J 0 bases short, with 17 bases between. CDR3 sequence (DNA): TGCGCCAGCAGCCTGGGCTCAGGCGGCTCTAGCACAGATACGCAGTATTTT. Protein sequence: CASSLGSGGSSTDTQYF.

The count of this clone is one. The V and J genes are TRBV2 and TRBJ2-1; D remains ambiguous. CDR1 SNHLY and CDR2 FYNNEI come from the germline V gene. The ends were cut back, 3 bases at V and 9 bases at J, with 12 bases in the middle. The CDR3 sequence is 13 residues long. The CDR3 region is CASSEVVLAEQFF. CDR3 bases: TGTGCCAGCAGTGAGGTTGTGTTAGCTGAGCAGTTCTTC.

This clone was detected a few times. The chain uses TRBV5-4 and TRBJ2-5, with 11 bases matching TRBD2. Unmatched junction bases numbered 5, after V lost 0 bases and J lost 1 base. The CDR3 consists of 17 residues. Looked up from germline, CDR1 is SGHNT and CDR2 is YYREEE (reference sequence). The CDR3 sequence is CASSLGPSGRRQETQYF. The CDR3 DNA follows: TGTGCCAGCAGCTTGGGCCCTAGCGGGAGGCGCCAAGAGACCCAGTACTTC.

This clone was recorded once. J is TRBJ1-1 and V is TRBV15; D unclear. CDR1 and CDR2 from the germline V gene are LNHNV and YYDKDF (reference sequence). The CDR3 extends over 16 amino acids. The germline V and J ends were trimmed by 6 bases and 1 base, with 18 bases remaining between them. In nucleotides, the CDR3 is TGTGCCACCAGGATACAGACCTTGGGAACGAACACTGAAGCTTTCTTT. It yields the protein CATRIQTLGTNTEAFF.

The chain uses TRBV28 and TRBJ2-3; 7 positions match TRBD2. The V and J ends lost 4 bases and 1 base, in that order; junction bases with no gene match: 5. In germline, CDR1 is MDHEN, CDR2 SYDVKM. The CDR3 totals 15 residues. CDR3 coding DNA: TGTGCCAGCAGTTCGACTAGCCGGCGCACAGATACGCAGTATTTT. Protein sequence: CASSSTSRRTDTQYF.

The rearrangement joins TRBV20-1 to TRBJ2-5; D not resolved. CDR3 size: 11 residues. CDR1 is DFQATT, CDR2 SNEGSKA, per germline (reference sequence). Trimming removed 5 bases at V and 5 bases at J, with 9 bases between. The CDR3 region has the DNA TGCAGTGCTCCAGAGATGGAGACCCAGTACTTC. It yields the protein CSAPEMETQYF.

The chain joins TRBV4-3 to TRBJ2-5, with 7 nucleotides matching TRBD2. Germline CDR1 LGHNA, CDR2 YSLEER. CDR3 length: 18 amino acids. Unmatched junction bases numbered 12, after V lost 1 base and J lost 1 base. CDR3: CASSQGQYLAGVQETQYF. The DNA for the CDR3 is TGCGCCAGCAGCCAAGGGCAATACTTAGCGGGCGTCCAAGAGACCCAGTACTTC.

This clone was seen only a few times. J is TRBJ2-7 and V is TRBV29-1; 16 positions match TRBD2. Losses at the gene ends were 7 bases for V and 3 bases for J; bases not matched to a gene: 9. Germline loops: CDR1 SQVTM, CDR2 ANQGSEA. The CDR3 has 16 amino acids. DNA for the CDR3: TGCAGCGCTACCGGGACTAGCGGGAGGGCGTTCTACGAGCAGTACTTC. The encoded protein is CSATGTSGRAFYEQYF.

The V call is TRBV6-5, the J call TRBJ1-1; 8 bases map to TRBD1. The V gene end was trimmed by 6 bases and the J gene end by 3 bases; junction bases not matched to a gene: 9. There are 15 residues in the CDR3. Germline loops: CDR1 MNHEY, CDR2 SVGAGI. The CDR3 reads CASRAPGQVDTEAFF. As DNA, the CDR3 is TGTGCCAGCAGAGCCCCGGGACAGGTGGACACTGAAGCTTTCTTT.

This chain joins TRBV5-1 and TRBJ2-3, with D possibly TRBD2 on 5 matching bases. Germline V gene data show CDR1 as SGHRS and CDR2 as YFSETQ. With 4 bases removed from V and 6 bases from J, the gap between germline ends came to 15 bases. The CDR3 totals 14 residues. CDR3: CASSRPAAGDTQYF. DNA for the CDR3: TGCGCCAGCAGCCGGCCAGCGGCCGGGGATACGCAGTATTTT.

This clone occurred a few times. This specimen includes other DNA sequences encoding the same CDR3. The V gene is TRBV5-1, the J gene TRBJ1-5, with D unclear. The V end lost 1 base, the J end lost 3 bases, and 5 bases lay between the germline ends. This CDR3 comprises 13 residues. Germline V gene data show CDR1 as SGHRS and CDR2 as YFSETQ. This CDR3 reads CASSLSANQPQHF. In DNA, the CDR3 is TGCGCCAGCAGCTTGTCGGCCAATCAGCCCCAGCATTTT.

The chain links TRBV5-4 to TRBJ2-1; possibly TRBD1 or TRBD2 for D (6 bases each). CDR1 is SGHNT and CDR2 is YYREEE in the germline V gene (reference sequence). V was trimmed by 6 bases and J by 0 bases, leaving 16 bases between them. The CDR3 totals 16 residues. The CDR3 reads CASTRGGASSYNEQFF. The CDR3, as DNA: TGTGCCAGCACCAGGGGCGGGGCAAGCTCCTACAATGAGCAGTTCTTC.

The chain joins TRBV11-3 to TRBJ2-3; D possibly matches TRBD1 or TRBD2 (5 bases each). This CDR3 contains 12 residues. Germline CDR1 and CDR2: SGHNT and YENEEA. The germline V and J ends were trimmed by 5 bases and 14 bases, with 17 bases remaining between them. The CDR3 DNA follows: TGTGCCAGCAGCCCTATCGGGACCCCCCCGTATTTT. This sequence encodes CASSPIGTPPYF.

The CDR3 region has the DNA TGTGCCAGCTCCCCCCGGTTGGGAAACTATGGCTACACCTTC. Translation gives CASSPRLGNYGYTF. The genes are TRBV5-4 and TRBJ1-2; D remains ambiguous. The V gene's germline CDR1 is SGHNT and CDR2 YYREEE (reference sequence). V was pared by 7 bases and J by 2 bases, with 15 bases between. This CDR3 contains 14 residues. Variable domain in full (rest from reference TRBV5-4 and TRBJ1-2): ETGVTQSPTHLIKTRGQQVTLRCSSQSGHNTVSWYQQALGQGPQFIFQYYREEENGRGNFPPRFSGLQFPNYSSELNVNALELDDSALYLCASSPRLGNYGYTFGSGTRLTVV.

The V and J genes are TRBV29-1 and TRBJ1-4; 8 bases are a match to TRBD1. V shed 4 bases and J 1 base; nucleotides not matched to a gene: 2. CDR3 size: 14 residues. The germline CDR1 and CDR2 sequences are SQVTM and ANQGSEA. The CDR3 DNA follows: TGCAGCGTTGCAACAGGGGGAACTAATGAAAAACTGTTTTTT. This sequence encodes CSVATGGTNEKLFF.

The chain links TRBV27 to TRBJ2-1; D might be TRBD2 (5 bases). Trimming removed 6 bases at V and 0 bases at J, with 9 bases between. The CDR3 spans 14 residues. Germline V CDR1 and CDR2: MNHEY, SMNVEV (reference sequence). DNA for the CDR3: TGTGCCAGCAGGCGGACTGGCTCCTACAATGAGCAGTTCTTC. Encoded protein: CASRRTGSYNEQFF.

The rearrangement joins TRBV4-2 to TRBJ2-7, with 14 bases matching TRBD2. Germline values: CDR1 LGHNA, CDR2 YNFKEQ. The CDR3 runs to 15 residues. V lost 5 bases to trimming and J lost 5 bases; unmatched junction nucleotides: 5. CDR3 protein: CASSERLAGGDEQYF. The CDR3 nucleotides are TGTGCCAGCAGCGAGCGACTAGCGGGAGGGGACGAGCAGTACTTC.

This clone was seen just once. The V and J genes are TRBV5-1 and TRBJ2-2, with 8 bases aligning to TRBD1. Germline V gene data show CDR1 as SGHRS and CDR2 as YFSETQ. The CDR3 has 18 residues. The ends lost 1 base at V and 0 bases at J; junction bases unmatched: 8. The CDR3 reads CASSLRGQALANTGELFF. The DNA of the CDR3 is TGCGCCAGCAGCTTGAGGGGACAGGCCCTGGCGAACACCGGGGAGCTGTTTTTT.

The chain has TRBV6-6 and TRBJ1-1; D not certain. The ends were cut back, 0 bases at V and 0 bases at J, with 11 bases in the middle. The germline gives CDR1 MNHNY, CDR2 SVGAGI (reference sequence). The CDR3 sequence is 16 residues long. The CDR3 region has the DNA TGTGCCAGCAGTTACTCGAATCAGCCCCTGAACACTGAAGCTTTCTTT. Its protein product is CASSYSNQPLNTEAFF.

This clone has only a few counts. This sequence joins TRBV27 and TRBJ2-7; perhaps D is TRBD1 or TRBD2 (5 bases each). With 2 bases removed from V and 6 bases from J, the gap between germline ends came to 11 bases. CDR3 length equals 13 residues. Germline V gene lookup returns CDR1 MNHEY and CDR2 SMNVEV (reference sequence). The CDR3 region has the DNA TGTGCCAGCAGTTTAACTAGTGGGGGCGAGCAGTACTTC. It specifies CASSLTSGGEQYF.

The J gene is TRBJ1-1, the V gene TRBV7-9; the D gene is possibly TRBD1 (5 bases). The length of the CDR3 is 15 residues. Trimming stripped 5 bases from V and 5 bases from J, with 18 bases between. Germline loops: CDR1 SEHNR, CDR2 FQNEAQ (reference sequence). CDR3 nucleotides: TGTGCCAGCAGCCCTCCAGGCGGGGCGAGGACTGAAGCTTTCTTT. Amino acids: CASSPPGGARTEAFF.

The gene calls are TRBV9 and TRBJ2-2; D unclear. The CDR3 is 14 residues long. With 1 base removed from V and 4 bases from J, the gap between germline ends came to 8 bases. Germline-derived CDR1 and CDR2 are SGDLS and YYNGEE. This chain's CDR3 is CASSVRQSTGELFF. For the CDR3, the DNA is TGTGCCAGCAGCGTACGGCAGTCCACCGGGGAGCTGTTTTTT.

V is TRBV7-2 and J is TRBJ2-5; D is uncertain. The CDR3 is made up of 13 amino acids. The V end lost 2 bases, the J end lost 2 bases, and 6 bases lay between the germline ends. In germline, CDR1 is SGHTA, CDR2 FQGNSA. CDR3 region: CASSLPGQETQYF. CDR3 in DNA: TGTGCCAGCAGCTTACCGGGTCAAGAGACCCAGTACTTC.

V and J are TRBV9 and TRBJ2-1; the match to TRBD2 covers 7 bases. Per germline, CDR1 SGDLS and CDR2 YYNGEE. The CDR3 spans 16 residues. The J segment lost 7 bases and the V segment lost 0 bases, leaving 10 bases of the junction unmatched. The CDR3 region is CASSVGSGGVRNEQFF. The CDR3 DNA reads TGTGCCAGCAGCGTAGGATCGGGAGGAGTACGAAATGAGCAGTTCTTC. Full variable domain (remainder filled in from reference TRBV9 and TRBJ2-1): DSGVTQTPKHLITATGQRVTLRCSPRSGDLSVYWYQQSLDQGLQFLIQYYNGEERAKGNILERFSAQQFPDLHSELNLSSLELGDSALYFCASSVGSGGVRNEQFFGPGTRLTVL.

The chain has TRBV27 and TRBJ2-1, with 10 bases aligning to TRBD1. J was trimmed by 11 bases and V by 6 bases; bases with no gene match: 13. Germline values: CDR1 MNHEY, CDR2 SMNVEV (reference sequence). This CDR3 has 15 amino acids. CDR3 amino acids: CASRLIPGQGKKQFF. The CDR3 bases are TGTGCCAGCAGACTGATACCGGGACAGGGGAAAAAGCAGTTCTTC.